Described below is a single T cell receptor beta chain sequence and its context. Antigen specificity is unknown. These data are taken from a study of cytomegalovirus exposure and HLA in healthy donors. Study findings and constraints: An analysis was carried out at a later point. It showed that HLA-associated TCR beta chains were more clonally expanded than equally common non-associated chains.

The donors, nominally healthy at sampling, likely had unrecorded immune exposures. V was clipped by 5 bases and J by 0 bases, with 17 bases between them. Germline V gene lookup returns CDR1 SEHNR and CDR2 FQNEAQ (reference sequence). CDR3 size: 16 residues. A multiplex PCR was run with 60 Vbeta primers and 13 Jbeta primers. The assay was immunoSEQ multiplex PCR, and TCRdb's table has in-frame clones only and misses some. Altogether fewer than 200,000 clones are present, less than 75% being singletons, with the ten largest covering roughly 1.6%. Specimen: PBMCs. This receptor was obtained from a girl aged 10-17 years in good health and CMV-seronegative. The genes are TRBV7-9 and TRBJ2-7; D might be TRBD1 (6 bases). In DNA form, the CDR3 reads TGTGCCAGCAGCGCAACTCAGGGGCCAAACTCCTACGAGCAGTACTTC. As protein: CASSATQGPNSYEQYF.